This T cell receptor (beta chain) was found in a study of cytomegalovirus exposure and HLA in healthy donors (TCRdb year 2017). Regarding the study in general: An earlier analysis of more than 550 of the donors reported 276 Gb of sequence data and 90 million to 120 million unique TCR beta sequences obtained from about 170 million T cells. Of the roughly 400 genotyped donors, roughly 80% were placed in the genetic ancestry cluster associated with self-reported Caucasian donors. The study used immunosequencing to profile the T cell repertoires of 666 subjects and linked those repertoires to cytomegalovirus serostatus. Donor age, sex, ethnicity and CMV serostatus were collected together with the repertoire data. A later analysis re-examined previously published TCR beta repertoires from around 670 donors and added high-resolution HLA genotyping to investigate patterns of TCR occurrence. In an earlier analysis of about 590 of the donors, high-throughput TCR beta sequencing was used to judge whether each TCR beta V gene segment behaved as functional or pseudogenic. Every repertoire in the discovery cohort had been generated on one and the same sequencing platform. Typing coverage differed by locus: A, B, C, DRB1 and DQB1 were typed in about 620-640 donors, DQA1 in about 500, DPA1 in some 610, and DPB1 in just under 490. In a later genetic analysis, genome-wide SNP genotypes for about three fifths of the roughly 670 donors were used, and that subset was treated as a discovery cohort. Rather than using new phenotypic data, the later analysis identified candidate immune exposures from TCR beta sequences and from how often those sequences occurred across donors. Across 300 to 500 genotyped donors of the cohort, an average of approximately 220,000 unique TCR beta nucleotide sequences per donor were sequenced, and 15% to 20% of those sequences were non-productive. A few DR-DQ haplotypes were treated as single units for association and clustering because of strong linkage in the cohort. The study combined high-throughput TCR immunosequencing, statistical association of individual TCRs with disease status, and machine learning to predict cytomegalovirus infection status. Roughly 300 gigabases of sequencing data and roughly 81 million unique TCR sequences made up an early release that covered about 640 HLA-typed donors. The study aimed to test whether signatures of past pathogen exposure could be identified by cataloging public T cell receptors. Class I and class II HLA loci were covered by the typing at four-digit resolution. Along with the approximately 700-subject first cohort, a separate validation cohort of more than 90 different subjects was used. On the study overall, not on this receptor specifically: In a later genetic analysis, fewer N-insertions in productive TCRs were reported among donors in an Asian-associated ancestry cluster than the roughly 700-donor mean. The authors suggested that the approach could potentially be extended to other disease states and immunological phenotypes. In both the original and validation cohorts, the classifier was reported to diagnose cytomegalovirus status with high specificity and sensitivity. In a later analysis, several top co-occurrence clusters were reported to appear linked to parvovirus B19, influenza, CMV and Epstein-Barr virus. A later genetic analysis associated a missense DCLRE1C variant with V-gene and J-gene trimming of TCR beta chains, and an independent cohort replicated the association. A cluster of highly shared sequence variants was judged likely to represent a technical artifact of the sequencing pipeline. Some IMGT-functional V segments, including TRBV6-2 and TRBV6-3, could not be told apart with the 87-base-pair reads, so those segments were excluded. For the cohort, immune exposure information was limited to CMV serostatus. A further reported finding was that TCR beta sequences accurately predicted the HLA-A and HLA-B alleles for most subjects in the first cohort. The study listed over 150 TCR beta chains as associated with cytomegalovirus. Presence/absence analyses assumed roughly uniform sequencing depth across donors, an assumption that may not hold. Compared with equally common non-associated chains, HLA-associated TCR beta chains in a later analysis were more clonally expanded and had lower generation probabilities. A later analysis found that TCR association rates varied across HLA loci, with DRB1 alleles showing the most associated TCRs and HLA-C alleles the fewest. Most TCR sequences were seen in very few donors, while some public TCRs were found in many individuals. Linkage disequilibrium might explain the correlated functional status among segregating V segments, but an unknown experimental factor could not be excluded. A few of the identified cytomegalovirus-associated TCR beta chains were confirmed in vitro to be specific for cytomegalovirus antigens. Only TCR beta chains were sequenced in this cohort, and the absence of alpha or paired-chain data limited detectable features. Because some donors lacked HLA typing at each locus, the association tests relied only on the typed subset. Most CMV-associated TCR beta chains appeared to be HLA-restricted in a later analysis, and the HLA associations seemed to be driven largely by CMV exposure. Broadly in line with IMGT annotations, most TCR beta V segments showed up in productive rearrangements about 87% or about 30% of the time in an earlier analysis of under 700 of the donors. Specific HLA alleles were associated with some 15,000 TCR beta sequences at a false discovery rate of 0.05 in a later analysis. Because counts were too low, roughly 18 rarely observed V segments, including chromosome 9 orphons, were left out of the earlier analysis of some 600 of the donors. Strong co-occurrence of HLA alleles, especially DR and DQ, made assigning TCR associations to individual alleles difficult.

This clone was seen a single time. This clone's antigen is unknown. No base quality values were provided; no much bigger clone lies one nucleotide off. CDR1 SGHRS and CDR2 YFSETQ were looked up in the germline V gene. Compared with germline, V lacks 0 bases and J lacks 1 base; bases without a gene match: 6. The CDR3 runs 18 amino acids, cysteine and phenylalanine included. Left in the record is the CDR3 DNA by itself, 54 bases read in frame from the first base. The cohort was made up of about 670 healthy bone marrow donors. At the time of sampling, every cohort member was nominally healthy, though immune exposures that went unrecorded were likely present. The donor tested CMV seropositive, placing the donor among the 250 to 300 seropositive members of the cohort. A peripheral blood sample was provided by each donor, and peripheral blood mononuclear cells were used for TCR beta sequencing. The Qiagen DNeasy Blood Extraction Kit was used to extract genomic DNA from the blood cell samples.

Libraries were constructed by the immunoSEQ multiplex PCR assay. For the multiplex PCR, a mixture combining 60 forward primers for TCR Vbeta segments and 13 reverse primers for TCR Jbeta segments was used. The CDR3 region of rearranged TCR beta genes was amplified from genomic DNA by a multiplex PCR assay. Amplified TCR beta libraries were sequenced as 87-base-pair reads on the Illumina HiSeq System. The paper's data handling went like this. A later analysis tallied some 79 million unique TCR beta chains across the 600 to 700 repertoires, and around 10 million of those chains were shared by two or more donors. Raw reads were error-corrected and collapsed into unique sequences by a nearest-neighbor algorithm in which closely related sequences were merged to remove PCR and sequencing errors. Alignment of CDR3 sequences to IMGT reference sequences was used to assign V, D and J gene segments. For a sequence to be retained, a match of at least six nucleotides to both a V gene segment and a J gene segment was required. A rearrangement was called productive if the CDR3 had no stop codons and remained in frame with V and J, and every other rearrangement was called non-productive. Following IMGT convention, CDR3 was defined as the stretch from the second conserved V-encoded cysteine to the conserved J-encoded phenylalanine. The earlier analysis of around 640 of the donors excluded sequences that lacked an unambiguous match to a single V gene segment. In an earlier analysis of several hundred of the donors, V segments were called functional above 56.7% productive rearrangements and were called segregating when the between-donor standard deviation exceeded 5%. A statistical classification framework was built to diagnose cytomegalovirus status from the catalog of TCR beta chain sequences. A later analysis assigned V and J genes by comparing TCR nucleotide sequences with IMGT/GENE-DB human TR gene sequences. A later analysis assigned CDR3 sequences and most-parsimonious VDJ recombination scenarios with the TCRdist pipeline. In a later analysis, every TCR beta chain was defined by the combination of its CDR3 amino acid sequence and its V-gene family, and reads without a unique V-gene family were dropped. As a way to deal with suspected cross-contamination and a sequencing artifact, a later analysis dropped 450 to 600 nucleotide sequences that were highly shared and had low generation probability. For each public chain, a later analysis derived a clonal expansion index from normalized ranks of inferred template counts within each repertoire. A later analysis computed generation probabilities with a VDJ recombination model fitted to out-of-frame rearrangements, and checked the results against IGoR. A later analysis scored TCR-TCR, TCR-HLA and TCR-CMV co-occurrence with hypergeometric tests, applying a repertoire-size bias correction to TCR pairs. In a later analysis, false discovery rates were estimated by permuting HLA or CMV assignments 20 times. In a later analysis, co-occurring TCRs were grouped with DBSCAN, and TCRdist sequence similarity was added when clustering was performed within HLA-allele-positive subsets. Repertoires with fewer than 30,000 or more than 120,000 public chains, plus five repertoires with anomalous nucleotide sharing, were excluded from co-occurrence clustering. TCRdb took this table from immuneACCESS and kept in-frame rearrangements with V and J called. Such tables lack part of the clones; where checked against another copy, unresolved V genes explain under half of the gap, and the rest is unexplained. V and J calls and clone size follow that table, whereas D and trimming were derived from the DNA. This sample lists some 150,000 clones; about three quarters were detected once. The ten largest clones represent approximately 6.2% of the sample.

Recombination linked TRBV5-1 to TRBJ2-1; a stretch of 11 junction bases matches TRBD2. This receptor was taken from a man in his forties in good health and CMV-seropositive. Sample: PBMCs. The DNA sequence follows: TGCGCCAGCAGCTTGGGACTAGCGGGACTACCTTCCTACAATGAGCAGTTCTTC. It translates to CASSLGLAGLPSYNEQFF.